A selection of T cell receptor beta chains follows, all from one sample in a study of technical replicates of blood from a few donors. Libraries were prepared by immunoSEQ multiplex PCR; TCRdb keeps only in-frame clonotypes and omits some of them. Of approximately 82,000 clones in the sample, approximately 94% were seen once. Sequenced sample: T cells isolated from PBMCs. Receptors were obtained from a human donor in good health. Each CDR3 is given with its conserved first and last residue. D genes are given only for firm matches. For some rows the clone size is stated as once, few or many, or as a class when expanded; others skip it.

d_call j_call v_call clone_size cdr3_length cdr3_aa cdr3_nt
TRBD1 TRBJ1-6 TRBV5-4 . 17 CASSSGTGASGERPLHF TGTGCCAGCAGTTCCGGGACAGGGGCCTCGGGTGAGAGGCCCCTCCACTTT
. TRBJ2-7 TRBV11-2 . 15 CASSFSGAFSYEQYF TGTGCCAGCAGCTTCTCAGGGGCATTTTCCTACGAGCAGTACTTC
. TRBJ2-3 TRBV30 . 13 CAWGRGSTDTQYF TGTGCCTGGGGGCGGGGCAGCACAGATACGCAGTATTTT
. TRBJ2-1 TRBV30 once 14 CAWSVLSPYNEQFF TGTGCCTGGAGTGTTCTCAGTCCCTACAATGAGCAGTTCTTC
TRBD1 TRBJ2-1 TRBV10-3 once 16 CAISMQGASSYNEQFF TGTGCCATCAGTATGCAGGGGGCGAGCTCCTACAATGAGCAGTTCTTC
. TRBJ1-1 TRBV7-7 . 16 CASSTSRGSGLAEAFF TGTGCTAGCAGCACTTCAAGAGGGAGTGGGTTGGCTGAAGCTTTCTTT
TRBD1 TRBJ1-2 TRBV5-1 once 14 CASSFVQGASGYTF TGCGCCAGCAGCTTCGTACAGGGGGCGTCTGGCTACACCTTC
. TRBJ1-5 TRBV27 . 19 CASSSNFIREGSSNQPQHF TGTGCCAGCAGTTCCAATTTTATAAGGGAGGGAAGTAGCAATCAGCCCCAGCATTTT
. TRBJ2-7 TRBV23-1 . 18 CASSQETRGWLRSYEQYF TGCGCCAGCAGTCAAGAGACCAGAGGGTGGTTACGATCCTACGAGCAGTACTTC
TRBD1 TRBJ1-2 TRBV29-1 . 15 CSARTGSPPNYGYTF TGCAGCGCCCGGACAGGGAGTCCCCCTAACTATGGCTACACCTTC
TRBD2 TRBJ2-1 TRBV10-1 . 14 CASGPGGSYNEQFF TGCGCCAGCGGGCCGGGGGGCTCCTACAATGAGCAGTTCTTC
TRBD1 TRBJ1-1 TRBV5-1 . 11 CASRDRVQAFF TGCGCCAGCAGGGACAGGGTTCAGGCTTTCTTT
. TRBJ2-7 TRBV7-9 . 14 CASSLVGGLYEQYF TGTGCCAGCAGCTTAGTCGGGGGATTATACGAGCAGTACTTC
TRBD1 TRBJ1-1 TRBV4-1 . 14 CASSPQGMNTEAFF TGCGCCAGCAGCCCACAGGGGATGAACACTGAAGCTTTCTTT
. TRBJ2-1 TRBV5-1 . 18 CASSFLIPDGGSYNEQFF TGCGCCAGCAGCTTTCTAATACCGGACGGGGGCTCCTACAATGAGCAGTTCTTC
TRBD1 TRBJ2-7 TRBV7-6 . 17 CASSSSIVAGTGGEQYF TGTGCCAGCAGCTCATCGATAGTCGCCGGGACAGGGGGCGAGCAGTACTTC
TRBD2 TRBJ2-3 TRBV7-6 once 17 CASSSEFAGGPEDTQYF TGTGCCAGCAGCTCAGAGTTTGCGGGGGGGCCGGAAGATACGCAGTATTTT
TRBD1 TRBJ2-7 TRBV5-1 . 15 CASSSGTGTSYEQYF TGCGCCAGCAGCTCCGGGACAGGGACGTCCTACGAGCAGTACTTC